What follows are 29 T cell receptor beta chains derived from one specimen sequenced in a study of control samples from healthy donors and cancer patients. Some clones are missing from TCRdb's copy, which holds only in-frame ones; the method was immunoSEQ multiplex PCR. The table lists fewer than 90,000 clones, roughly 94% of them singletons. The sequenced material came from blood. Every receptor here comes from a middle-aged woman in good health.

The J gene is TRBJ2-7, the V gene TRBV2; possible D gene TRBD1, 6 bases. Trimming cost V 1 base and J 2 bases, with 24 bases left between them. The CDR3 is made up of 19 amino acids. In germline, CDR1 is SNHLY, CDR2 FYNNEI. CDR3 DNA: TGTGCCAGCAGTGAAGTCCCTCTAACGGCCATGGGACACACCTACGAGCAGTACTTC. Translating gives CASSEVPLTAMGHTYEQYF.

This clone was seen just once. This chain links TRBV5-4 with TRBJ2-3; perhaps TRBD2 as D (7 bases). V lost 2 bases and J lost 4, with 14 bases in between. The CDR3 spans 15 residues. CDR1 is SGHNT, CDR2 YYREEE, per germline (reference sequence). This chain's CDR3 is CASSLGGGAADTQYF. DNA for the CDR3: TGTGCCAGCAGCTTAGGAGGGGGGGCCGCAGATACGCAGTATTTT.

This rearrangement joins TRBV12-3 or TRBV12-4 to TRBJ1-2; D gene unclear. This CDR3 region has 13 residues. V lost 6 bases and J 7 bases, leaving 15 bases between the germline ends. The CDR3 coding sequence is TGTGCCAGCAGCCCCGCTCTTGTCCGTGGCTACACCTTC. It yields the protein CASSPALVRGYTF.

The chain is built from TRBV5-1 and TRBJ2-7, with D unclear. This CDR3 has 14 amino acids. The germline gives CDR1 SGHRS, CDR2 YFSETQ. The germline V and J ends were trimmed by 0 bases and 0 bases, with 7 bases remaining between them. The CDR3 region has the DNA TGCGCCAGCAGCTTGGGGGATAACTCCTACGAGCAGTACTTC. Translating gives CASSLGDNSYEQYF.

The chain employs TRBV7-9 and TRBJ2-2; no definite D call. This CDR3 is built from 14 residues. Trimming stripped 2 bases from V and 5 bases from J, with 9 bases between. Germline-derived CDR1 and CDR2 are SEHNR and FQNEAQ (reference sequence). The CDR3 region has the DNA TGTGCCAGCAGCTTAACACAGCCAACCGGGGAGCTGTTTTTT. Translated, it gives CASSLTQPTGELFF. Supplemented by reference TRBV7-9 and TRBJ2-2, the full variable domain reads DTGVSQNPRHKITKRGQNVTFRCDPISEHNRLYWYRQTLGQGPEFLTYFQNEAQLEKSRLLSDRFSAERPKGSFSTLEIQRTEQGDSAMYLCASSLTQPTGELFFGEGSRLTVL.

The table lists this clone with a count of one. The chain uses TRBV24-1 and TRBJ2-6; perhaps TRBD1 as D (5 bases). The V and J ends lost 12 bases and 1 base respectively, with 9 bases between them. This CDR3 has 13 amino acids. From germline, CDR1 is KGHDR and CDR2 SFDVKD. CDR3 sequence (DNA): TGTGCCTCCCAGGGTTCTGGGGCCAACGTCCTGACTTTC. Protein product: CASQGSGANVLTF.

CDR3 DNA sequence: TGTGCCAGCAGCTTGCAGGGGGCAAATGGCTACACCTTC. This translates into CASSLQGANGYTF. The chain links TRBV5-6 to TRBJ1-2; 8 bases align to TRBD1. With V trimmed by 1 base and J by 6 bases, 2 bases remained unmatched. The CDR3 spans 13 residues. Germline V gene lookup returns CDR1 SGHDT and CDR2 YYEEEE.

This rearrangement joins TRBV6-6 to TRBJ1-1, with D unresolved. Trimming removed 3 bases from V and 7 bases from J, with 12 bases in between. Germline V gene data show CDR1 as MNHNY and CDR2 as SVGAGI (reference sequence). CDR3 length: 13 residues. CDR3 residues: CASSYRLEGEAFF. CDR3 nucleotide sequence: TGTGCCAGCAGTTATAGGCTGGAGGGTGAAGCTTTCTTT.

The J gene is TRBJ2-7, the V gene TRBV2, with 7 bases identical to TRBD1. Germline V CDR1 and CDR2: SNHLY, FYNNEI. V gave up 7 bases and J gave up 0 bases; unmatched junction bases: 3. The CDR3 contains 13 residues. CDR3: CASTRDSSYEQYF. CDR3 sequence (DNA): TGTGCCAGCACTCGGGACAGCTCCTACGAGCAGTACTTC.

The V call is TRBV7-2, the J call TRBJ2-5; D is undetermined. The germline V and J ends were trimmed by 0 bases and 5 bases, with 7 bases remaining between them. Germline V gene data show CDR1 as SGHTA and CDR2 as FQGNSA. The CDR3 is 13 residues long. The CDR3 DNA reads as TGTGCCAGCAGCTTAGCCTTAGGGGAGACCCAGTACTTC. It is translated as CASSLALGETQYF.

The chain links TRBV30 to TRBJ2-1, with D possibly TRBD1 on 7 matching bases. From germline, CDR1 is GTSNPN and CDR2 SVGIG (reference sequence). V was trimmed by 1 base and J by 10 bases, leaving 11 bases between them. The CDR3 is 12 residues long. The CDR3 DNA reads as TGTGCCTGGAGTGGACAGGGAGGCGAGCAGTTCTTC. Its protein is CAWSGQGGEQFF.

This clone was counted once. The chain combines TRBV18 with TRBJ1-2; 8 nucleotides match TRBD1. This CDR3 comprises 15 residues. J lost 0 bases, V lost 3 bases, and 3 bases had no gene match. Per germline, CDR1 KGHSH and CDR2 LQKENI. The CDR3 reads CASSPGTGSNYGYTF. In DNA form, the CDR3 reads TGTGCCAGCTCACCCGGGACAGGTTCTAACTATGGCTACACCTTC.

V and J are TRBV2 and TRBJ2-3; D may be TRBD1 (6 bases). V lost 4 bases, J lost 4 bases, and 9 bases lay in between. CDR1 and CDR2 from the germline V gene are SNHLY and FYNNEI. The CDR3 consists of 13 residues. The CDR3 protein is CASSGTGPDTQYF. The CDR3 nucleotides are TGTGCCAGCAGTGGAACAGGGCCAGATACGCAGTATTTT.

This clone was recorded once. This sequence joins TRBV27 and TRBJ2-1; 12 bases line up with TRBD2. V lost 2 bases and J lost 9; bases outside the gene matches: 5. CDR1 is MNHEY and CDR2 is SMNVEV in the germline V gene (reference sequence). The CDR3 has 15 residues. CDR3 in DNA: TGTGCCAGCAGTTTAGGACTAGCGGGATCGACTGAGCAGTTCTTC. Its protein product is CASSLGLAGSTEQFF.

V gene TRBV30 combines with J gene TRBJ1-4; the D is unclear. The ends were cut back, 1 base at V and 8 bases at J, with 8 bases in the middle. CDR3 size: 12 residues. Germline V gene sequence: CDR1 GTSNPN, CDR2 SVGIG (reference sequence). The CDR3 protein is CAWSDLREKLFF. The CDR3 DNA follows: TGTGCCTGGAGTGATTTGCGGGAAAAACTGTTTTTT.

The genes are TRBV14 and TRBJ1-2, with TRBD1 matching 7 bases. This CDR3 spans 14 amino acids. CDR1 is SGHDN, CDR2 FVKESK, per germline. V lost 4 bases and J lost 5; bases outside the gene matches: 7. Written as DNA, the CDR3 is TGTGCCAGCAGCCCCCGCCAGGGGGATTATGGCTACACCTTC. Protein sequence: CASSPRQGDYGYTF.

The CDR3 DNA follows: TGTGCCTGGAGTGTACCCGGCAAAAGCGGGAGGGGCTACGAGCAGTACTTC. It codes for CAWSVPGKSGRGYEQYF. The V gene is TRBV30, the J gene TRBJ2-7, with 10 bases matching TRBD2. The CDR3 has 17 amino acids. CDR1 is GTSNPN and CDR2 is SVGIG in the germline V gene (reference sequence). Trimming took 0 bases from V and 3 from J; bases not matched to a gene: 11. Drawing the rest from reference TRBV30 and TRBJ2-7, the complete variable domain is SQTIHQWPATLVQPVGSPLSLECTVEGTSNPNLYWYRQAAGRGLQLLFYSVGIGQISSEVPQNLSASRPQDRQFILSSKKLLLSDSGFYLCAWSVPGKSGRGYEQYFGPGTRLTVT.

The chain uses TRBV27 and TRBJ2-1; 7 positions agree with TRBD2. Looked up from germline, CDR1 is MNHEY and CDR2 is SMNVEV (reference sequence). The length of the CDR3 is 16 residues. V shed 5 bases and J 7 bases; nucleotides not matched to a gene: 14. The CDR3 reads CASSPPRAGVSNEQFF. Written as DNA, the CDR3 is TGTGCCAGCAGTCCCCCTAGGGCGGGAGTATCAAATGAGCAGTTCTTC.

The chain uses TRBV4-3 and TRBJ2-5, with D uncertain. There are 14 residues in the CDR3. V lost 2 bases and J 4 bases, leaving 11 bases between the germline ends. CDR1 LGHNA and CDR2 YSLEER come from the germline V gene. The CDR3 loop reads CASSQQWSGETQYF. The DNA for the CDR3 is TGCGCCAGCAGCCAACAGTGGTCCGGAGAGACCCAGTACTTC.

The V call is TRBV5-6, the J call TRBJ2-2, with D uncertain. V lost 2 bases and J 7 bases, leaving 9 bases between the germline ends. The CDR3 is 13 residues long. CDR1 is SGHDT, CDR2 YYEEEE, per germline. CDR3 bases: TGTGCCAGCAGCTTCAGTCATGGCGGGGAGCTGTTTTTT. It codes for CASSFSHGGELFF. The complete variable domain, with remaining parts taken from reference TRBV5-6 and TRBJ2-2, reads DAGVTQSPTHLIKTRGQQVTLRCSPKSGHDTVSWYQQALGQGPQFIFQYYEEEERQRGNFPDRFSGHQFPNYSSELNVNALLLGDSALYLCASSFSHGGELFFGEGSRLTVL.

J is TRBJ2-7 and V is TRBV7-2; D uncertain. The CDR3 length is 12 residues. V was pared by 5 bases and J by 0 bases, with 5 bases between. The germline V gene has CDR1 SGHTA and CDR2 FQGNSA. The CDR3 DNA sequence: TGTGCCAGCAGCCCCAGCTCCTACGAGCAGTACTTC. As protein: CASSPSSYEQYF.

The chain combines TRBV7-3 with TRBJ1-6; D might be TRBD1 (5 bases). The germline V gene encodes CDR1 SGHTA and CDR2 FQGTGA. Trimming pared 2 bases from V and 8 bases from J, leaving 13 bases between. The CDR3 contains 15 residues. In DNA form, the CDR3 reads TGTGCCAGCAGCTTAGGAGGGGCGCGGGATTCACCCCTCCACTTT. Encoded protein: CASSLGGARDSPLHF. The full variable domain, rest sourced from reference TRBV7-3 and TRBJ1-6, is GAGVSQTPSNKVTEKGKYVELRCDPISGHTALYWYRQSLGQGPEFLIYFQGTGAADDSGLPNDRFFAVRPEGSVSTLKIQRTERGDSAVYLCASSLGGARDSPLHFGNGTRLTVT.

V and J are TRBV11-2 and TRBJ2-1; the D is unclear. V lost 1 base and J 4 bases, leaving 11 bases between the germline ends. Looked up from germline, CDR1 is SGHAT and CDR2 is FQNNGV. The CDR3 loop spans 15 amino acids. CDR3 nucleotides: TGTGCCAGCAGCTTAGCAAGTCATAATTACAATGAGCAGTTCTTC. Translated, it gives CASSLASHNYNEQFF.

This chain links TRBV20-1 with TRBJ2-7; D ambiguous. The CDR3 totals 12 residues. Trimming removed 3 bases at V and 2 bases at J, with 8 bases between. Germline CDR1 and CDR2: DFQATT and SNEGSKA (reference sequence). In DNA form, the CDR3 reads TGCAGTGCTAGTCTGTCACCCTACGAGCAGTACTTC. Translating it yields CSASLSPYEQYF.

This CDR3 is CASSFSGGLRKETQYF. The CDR3 DNA is TGTGCCAGCAGCTTCAGCGGGGGGCTCCGAAAAGAGACCCAGTACTTC. The rearrangement links TRBV11-1 to TRBJ2-5, with 9 bases lining up with TRBD2. CDR3 length equals 16 residues. Germline-derived CDR1 and CDR2 are SGHAT and FQDESV (reference sequence). The J segment lost 3 bases and the V segment lost 3 bases, leaving 8 bases of the junction unmatched. Full variable domain (remainder filled in from reference TRBV11-1 and TRBJ2-5): EAEVAQSPRYKITEKSQAVAFWCDPISGHATLYWYRQILGQGPELLVQFQDESVVDDSQLPKDRFSAERLKGVDSTLKIQPAELGDSAMYLCASSFSGGLRKETQYFGPGTRLLVL.

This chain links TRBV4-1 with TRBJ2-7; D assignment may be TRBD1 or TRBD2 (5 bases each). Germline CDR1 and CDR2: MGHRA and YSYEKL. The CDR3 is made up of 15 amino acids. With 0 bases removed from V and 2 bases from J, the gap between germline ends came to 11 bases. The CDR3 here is CASSQERRETYEQYF. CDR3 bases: TGCGCCAGCAGCCAAGAGCGCAGGGAGACCTACGAGCAGTACTTC.

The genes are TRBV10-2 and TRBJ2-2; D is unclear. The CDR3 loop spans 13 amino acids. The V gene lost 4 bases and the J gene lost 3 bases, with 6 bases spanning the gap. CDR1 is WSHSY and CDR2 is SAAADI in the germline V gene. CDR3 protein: CASSGSDTGELFF. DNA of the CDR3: TGCGCCAGCAGTGGGTCTGACACCGGGGAGCTGTTTTTT.

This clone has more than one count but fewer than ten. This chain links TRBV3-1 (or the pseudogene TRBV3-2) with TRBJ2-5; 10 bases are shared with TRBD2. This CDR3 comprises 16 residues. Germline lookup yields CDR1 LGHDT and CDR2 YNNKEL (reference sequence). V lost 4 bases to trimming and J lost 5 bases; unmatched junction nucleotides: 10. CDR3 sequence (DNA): TGTGCCAGCAGCCTGCGGGGTAGCGGGAGGTTGGAGACCCAGTACTTC. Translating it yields CASSLRGSGRLETQYF.

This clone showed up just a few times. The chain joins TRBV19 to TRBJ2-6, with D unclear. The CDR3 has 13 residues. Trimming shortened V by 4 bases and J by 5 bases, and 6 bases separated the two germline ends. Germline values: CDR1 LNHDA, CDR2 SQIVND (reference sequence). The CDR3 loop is CASSNDWANVLTF. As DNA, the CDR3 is TGTGCCAGTAGTAACGACTGGGCCAACGTCCTGACTTTC.